The clone carrying this T cell receptor (beta chain) occurred a few times. Its antigen is still unknown. The source of the sample is a study of identical twins. The CDR3 spans 14 residues. V was shortened by 4 bases and J by 5 bases, with 15 bases between the two germline ends. Germline CDR1 is SGHRS and CDR2 is YFSETQ. TCRdb ran MiXCR on the 5' RACE reads and lists one entry per CDR3 protein. The data show 450,000 or so distinct CDR3 sequences, with around 24% seen just once and 2.9% held by the top ten. Study-level findings and limits: While abundant cord blood beta clonotypes carried fewer insertions, memory repertoires showed no such pattern.

The same specimen was also included in a second study, on T cells expressing NK-cell markers.

This chain connects TRBV5-1 to TRBJ2-5, with TRBD1 as a possible D gene (6 bases). The sequence was collected from a woman younger than 35 in good health. Sequencing input: CD4+ T cells sorted from blood. CDR3 amino acids: CASSVSGDEETQYF. Here the CDR3 DNA reads TGCGCCAGCAGCGTCTCAGGGGATGAGGAGACCCAGTACTTC.